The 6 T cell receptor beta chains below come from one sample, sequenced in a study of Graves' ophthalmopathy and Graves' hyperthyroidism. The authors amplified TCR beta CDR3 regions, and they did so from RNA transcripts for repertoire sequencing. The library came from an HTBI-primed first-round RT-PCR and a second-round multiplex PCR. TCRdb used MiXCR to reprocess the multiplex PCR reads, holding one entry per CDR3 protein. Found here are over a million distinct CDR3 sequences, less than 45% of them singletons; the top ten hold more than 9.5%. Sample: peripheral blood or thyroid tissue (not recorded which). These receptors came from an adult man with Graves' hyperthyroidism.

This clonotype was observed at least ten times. CDR3 protein: CATSRDRDREQYF. CDR3 DNA: TGTGCCACCAGCAGAGATCGGGATCGGGAGCAGTACTTC. The chain carries TRBV15 and TRBJ2-7; D is perhaps TRBD2 (5 bases). V was clipped by 0 bases and J by 7 bases, with 10 bases between them. Germline CDR1 LNHNV, CDR2 YYDKDF (reference sequence). The CDR3 length is 13 residues.

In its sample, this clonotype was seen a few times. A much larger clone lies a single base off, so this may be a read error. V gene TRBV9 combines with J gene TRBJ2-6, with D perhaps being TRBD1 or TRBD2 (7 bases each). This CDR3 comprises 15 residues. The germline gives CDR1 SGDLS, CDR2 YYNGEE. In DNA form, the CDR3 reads TGTGTCAGCAGGGGGAGGGGCTCTGGGGCCAACGTCCTGACTTTC. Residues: CVSRGRGSGANVLTF.

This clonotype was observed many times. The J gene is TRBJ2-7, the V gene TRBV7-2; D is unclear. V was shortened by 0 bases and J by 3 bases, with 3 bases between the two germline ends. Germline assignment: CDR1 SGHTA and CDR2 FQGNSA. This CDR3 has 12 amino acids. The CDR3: CASSLAYYEQYF. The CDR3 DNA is TGTGCCAGCAGCTTAGCCTACTACGAGCAGTACTTC. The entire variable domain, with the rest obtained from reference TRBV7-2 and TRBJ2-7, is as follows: GAGVSQSPSNKVTEKGKDVELRCDPISGHTALYWYRQSLGQGLEFLIYFQGNSAPDKSGLPSDRFSAERTGGSVSTLTIQRTQQEDSAVYLCASSLAYYEQYFGPGTRLTVT.

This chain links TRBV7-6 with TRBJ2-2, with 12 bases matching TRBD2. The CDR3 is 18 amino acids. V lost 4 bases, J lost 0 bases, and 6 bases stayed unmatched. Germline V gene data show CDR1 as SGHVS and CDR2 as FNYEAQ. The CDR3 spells CASSYQTSGGPNTGELFF. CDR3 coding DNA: TGTGCCAGCAGCTACCAGACTAGCGGGGGACCGAACACCGGGGAGCTGTTTTTT.

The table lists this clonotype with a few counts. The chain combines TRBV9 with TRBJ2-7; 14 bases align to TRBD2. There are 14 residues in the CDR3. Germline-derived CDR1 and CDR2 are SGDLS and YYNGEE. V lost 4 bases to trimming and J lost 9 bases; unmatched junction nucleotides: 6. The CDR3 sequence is CASSTGLAGVGQYF. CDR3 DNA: TGTGCCAGCAGCACGGGACTAGCGGGAGTTGGGCAGTACTTC.

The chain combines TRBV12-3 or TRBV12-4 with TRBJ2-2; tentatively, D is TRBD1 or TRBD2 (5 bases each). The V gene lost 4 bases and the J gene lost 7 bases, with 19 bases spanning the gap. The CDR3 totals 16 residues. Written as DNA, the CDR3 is TGTGCCAGCAGTTCCCTCCCCCGGGGCTCGATCGGGGAGCTGTTTTTT. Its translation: CASSSLPRGSIGELFF.